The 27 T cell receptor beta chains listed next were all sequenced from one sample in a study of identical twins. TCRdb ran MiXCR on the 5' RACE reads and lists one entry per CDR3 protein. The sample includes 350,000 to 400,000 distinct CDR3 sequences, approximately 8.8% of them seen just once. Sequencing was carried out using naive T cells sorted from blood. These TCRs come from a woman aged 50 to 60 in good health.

DNA of the CDR3: TGTGCCAGTAGAACTAGCGGGAGCTTGGAGACCCAGTACTTC. It codes for CASRTSGSLETQYF. The V gene is TRBV3-1, the J gene TRBJ2-5; 11 positions match TRBD2. The J segment lost 5 bases and the V segment lost 9 bases, leaving 8 bases of the junction unmatched. The CDR3 totals 14 residues. From germline, CDR1 is LGHDT and CDR2 YNNKEL (reference sequence).

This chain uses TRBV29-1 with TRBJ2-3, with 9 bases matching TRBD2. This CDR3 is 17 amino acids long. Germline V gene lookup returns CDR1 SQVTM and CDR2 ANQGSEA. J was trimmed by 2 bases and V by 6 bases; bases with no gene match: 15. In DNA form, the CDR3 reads TGCAGCGTCCGACTTAGCGGGAGTCTAATGGTCACAGATACGCAGTATTTT. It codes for CSVRLSGSLMVTDTQYF.

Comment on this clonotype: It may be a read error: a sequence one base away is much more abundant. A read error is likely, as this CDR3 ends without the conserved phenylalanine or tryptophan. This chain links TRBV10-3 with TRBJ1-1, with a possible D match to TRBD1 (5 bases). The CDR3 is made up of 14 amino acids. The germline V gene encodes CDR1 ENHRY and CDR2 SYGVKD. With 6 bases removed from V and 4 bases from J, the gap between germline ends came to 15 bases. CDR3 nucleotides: TGTGCCATCAGCTCGGGGCCCGAGGCCACTGAAGCTTTCTCT. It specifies CAISSGPEATEAFS.

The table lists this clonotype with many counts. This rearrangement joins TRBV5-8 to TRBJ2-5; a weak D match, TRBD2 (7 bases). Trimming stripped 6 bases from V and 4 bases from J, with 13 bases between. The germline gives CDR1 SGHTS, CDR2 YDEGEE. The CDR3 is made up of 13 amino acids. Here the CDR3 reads CASTAGARETQYF. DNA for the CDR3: TGTGCCAGCACCGCGGGGGCTAGAGAGACCCAGTACTTC.

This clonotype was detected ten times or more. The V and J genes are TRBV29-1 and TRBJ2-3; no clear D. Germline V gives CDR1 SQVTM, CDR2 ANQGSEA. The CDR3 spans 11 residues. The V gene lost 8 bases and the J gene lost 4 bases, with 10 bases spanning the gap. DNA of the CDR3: TGCAGCTCACTTTTTGCAGATACGCAGTATTTT. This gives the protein CSSLFADTQYF.

This CDR3 reads CASSPYRDVDGEQFF. The CDR3, as DNA: TGTGCCAGCAGCCCTTACCGGGACGTAGATGGTGAGCAGTTCTTC. This rearrangement joins TRBV4-2 to TRBJ2-1, with D possibly called TRBD1 or TRBD2 (5 bases each). The germline V gene encodes CDR1 LGHNA and CDR2 YNFKEQ. The CDR3 has 15 residues. V was pared by 4 bases and J by 9 bases, with 19 bases between.

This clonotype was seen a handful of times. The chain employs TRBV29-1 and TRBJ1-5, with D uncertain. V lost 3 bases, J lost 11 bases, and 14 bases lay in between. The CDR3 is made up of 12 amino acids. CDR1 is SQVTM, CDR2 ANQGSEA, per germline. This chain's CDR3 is CSVEIPGGAQHF. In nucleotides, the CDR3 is TGCAGCGTTGAGATCCCCGGTGGGGCCCAGCATTTT.

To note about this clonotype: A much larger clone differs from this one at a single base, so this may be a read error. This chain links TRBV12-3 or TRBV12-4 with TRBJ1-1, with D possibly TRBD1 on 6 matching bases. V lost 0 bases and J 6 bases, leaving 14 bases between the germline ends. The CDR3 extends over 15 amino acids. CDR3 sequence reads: CASSLAGSGAAEAFF. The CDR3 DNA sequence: TGTGCCAGCAGTTTAGCTGGATCGGGGGCCGCTGAAGCTTTCTTT.

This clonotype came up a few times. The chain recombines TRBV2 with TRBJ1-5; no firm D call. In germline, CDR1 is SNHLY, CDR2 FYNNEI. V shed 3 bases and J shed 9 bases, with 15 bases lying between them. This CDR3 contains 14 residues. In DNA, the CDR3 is TGTGCCAGCAGTGAGGTGAGGCCCGAGGGGCCCCAGCATTTT. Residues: CASSEVRPEGPQHF.

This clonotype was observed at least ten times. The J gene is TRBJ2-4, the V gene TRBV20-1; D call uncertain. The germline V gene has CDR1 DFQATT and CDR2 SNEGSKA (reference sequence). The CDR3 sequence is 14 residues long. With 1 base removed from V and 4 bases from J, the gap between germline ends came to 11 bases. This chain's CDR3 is CSARGLDGKNIQYF. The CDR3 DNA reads TGCAGTGCTAGAGGGCTGGACGGTAAAAACATTCAGTACTTC.

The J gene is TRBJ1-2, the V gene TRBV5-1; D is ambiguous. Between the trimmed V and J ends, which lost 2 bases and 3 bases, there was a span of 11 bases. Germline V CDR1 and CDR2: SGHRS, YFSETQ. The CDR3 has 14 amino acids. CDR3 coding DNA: TGCGCCAGCAGCTTTGGGTTCGGGGACTATGGCTACACCTTC. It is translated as CASSFGFGDYGYTF.

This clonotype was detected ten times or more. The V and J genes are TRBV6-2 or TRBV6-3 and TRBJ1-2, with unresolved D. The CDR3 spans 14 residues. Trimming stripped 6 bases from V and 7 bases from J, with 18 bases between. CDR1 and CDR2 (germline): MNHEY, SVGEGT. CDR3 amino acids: CASSPNVAVGGYTF. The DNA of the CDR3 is TGTGCCAGCAGCCCTAATGTTGCGGTCGGTGGCTACACCTTC.

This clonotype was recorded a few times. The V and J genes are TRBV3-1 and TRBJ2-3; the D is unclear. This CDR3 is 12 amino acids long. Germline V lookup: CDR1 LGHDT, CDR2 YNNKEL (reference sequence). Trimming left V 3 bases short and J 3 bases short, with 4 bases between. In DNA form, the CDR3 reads TGTGCCAGCAGCCACGATACAGATACGCAGTATTTT. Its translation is CASSHDTDTQYF.

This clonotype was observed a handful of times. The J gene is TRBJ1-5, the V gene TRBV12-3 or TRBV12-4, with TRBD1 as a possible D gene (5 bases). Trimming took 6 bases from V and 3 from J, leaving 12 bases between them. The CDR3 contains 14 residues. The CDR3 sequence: CASSRDAFNQPQHF. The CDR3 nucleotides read TGTGCCAGCAGCCGGGACGCCTTCAATCAGCCCCAGCATTTT.

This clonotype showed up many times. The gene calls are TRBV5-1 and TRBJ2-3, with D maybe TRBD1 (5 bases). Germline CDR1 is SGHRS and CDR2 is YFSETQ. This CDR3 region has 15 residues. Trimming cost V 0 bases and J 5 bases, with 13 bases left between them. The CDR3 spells CASSLGQRIRDTQYF. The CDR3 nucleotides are TGCGCCAGCAGCTTGGGACAGAGGATAAGAGATACGCAGTATTTT.

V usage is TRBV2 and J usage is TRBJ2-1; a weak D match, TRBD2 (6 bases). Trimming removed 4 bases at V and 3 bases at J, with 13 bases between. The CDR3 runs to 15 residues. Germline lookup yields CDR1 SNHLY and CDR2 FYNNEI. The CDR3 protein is CASSAGLWGYNEQFF. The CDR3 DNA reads TGTGCCAGCAGTGCGGGACTTTGGGGCTACAATGAGCAGTTCTTC.

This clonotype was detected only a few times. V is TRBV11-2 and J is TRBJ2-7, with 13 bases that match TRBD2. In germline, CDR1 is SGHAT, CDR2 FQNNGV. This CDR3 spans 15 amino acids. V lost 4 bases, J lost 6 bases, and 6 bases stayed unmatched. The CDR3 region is CASSWRTSGRVEQYF. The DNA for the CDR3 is TGTGCCAGCAGCTGGAGGACTAGCGGGAGAGTCGAGCAGTACTTC.

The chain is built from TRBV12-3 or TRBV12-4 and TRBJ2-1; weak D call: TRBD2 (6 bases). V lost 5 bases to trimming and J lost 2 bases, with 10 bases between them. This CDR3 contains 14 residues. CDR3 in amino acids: CASSKTGAYNEQFF. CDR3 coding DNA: TGTGCCAGCAGTAAAACGGGGGCCTACAATGAGCAGTTCTTC.

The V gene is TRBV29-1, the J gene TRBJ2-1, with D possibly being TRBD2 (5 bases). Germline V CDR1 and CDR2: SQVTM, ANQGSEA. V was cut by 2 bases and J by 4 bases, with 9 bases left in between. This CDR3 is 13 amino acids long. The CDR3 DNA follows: TGCAGCGTTGAATCCGGACTGTACAATGAGCAGTTCTTC. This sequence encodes CSVESGLYNEQFF.

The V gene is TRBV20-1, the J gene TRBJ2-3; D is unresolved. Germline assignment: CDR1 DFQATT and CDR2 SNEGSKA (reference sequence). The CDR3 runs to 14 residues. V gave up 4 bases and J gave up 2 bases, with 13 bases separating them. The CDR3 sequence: CSAIKDGITDTQYF. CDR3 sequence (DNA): TGCAGTGCTATTAAAGACGGAATCACAGATACGCAGTATTTT.

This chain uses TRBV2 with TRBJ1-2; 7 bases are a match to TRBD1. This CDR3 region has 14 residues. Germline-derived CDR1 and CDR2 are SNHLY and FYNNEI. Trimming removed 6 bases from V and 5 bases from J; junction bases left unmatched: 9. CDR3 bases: TGTGCCAGCAGCGCTCCGGGACAGTCGTATGGCTACACCTTC. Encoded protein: CASSAPGQSYGYTF.

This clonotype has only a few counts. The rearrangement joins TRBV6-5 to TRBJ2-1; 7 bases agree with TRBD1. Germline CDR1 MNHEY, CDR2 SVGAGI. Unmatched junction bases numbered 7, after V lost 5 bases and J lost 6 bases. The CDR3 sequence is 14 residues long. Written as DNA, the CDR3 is TGTGCCAGCAGTACTGGGACAGAGTCCAATGAGCAGTTCTTC. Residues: CASSTGTESNEQFF.

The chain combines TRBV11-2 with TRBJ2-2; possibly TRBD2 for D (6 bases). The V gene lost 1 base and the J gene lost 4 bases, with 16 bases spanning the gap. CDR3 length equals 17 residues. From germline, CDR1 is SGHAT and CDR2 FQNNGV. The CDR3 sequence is CASSLGVAIGGTGELFF. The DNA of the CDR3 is TGTGCCAGCAGCTTAGGGGTGGCGATCGGGGGCACCGGGGAGCTGTTTTTT.

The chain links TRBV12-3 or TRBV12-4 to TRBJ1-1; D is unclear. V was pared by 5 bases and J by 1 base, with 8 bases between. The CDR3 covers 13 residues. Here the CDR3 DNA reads TGTGCCAGCAGTCCACAGCAGAACACTGAAGCTTTCTTT. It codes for CASSPQQNTEAFF.

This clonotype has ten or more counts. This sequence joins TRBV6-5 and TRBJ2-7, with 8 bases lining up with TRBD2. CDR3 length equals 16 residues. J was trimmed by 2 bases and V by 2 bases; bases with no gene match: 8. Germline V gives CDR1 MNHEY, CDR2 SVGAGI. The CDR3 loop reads CASSYRTSGPPYEQYF. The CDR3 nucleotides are TGTGCCAGCAGTTACCGAACTAGCGGTCCTCCCTACGAGCAGTACTTC.

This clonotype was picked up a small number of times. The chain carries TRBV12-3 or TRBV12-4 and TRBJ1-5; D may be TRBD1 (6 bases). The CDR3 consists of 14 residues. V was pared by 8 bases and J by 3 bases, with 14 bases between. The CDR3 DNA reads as TGTGCCAGCGGGCAGGGGATGCCCAATCAGCCCCAGCATTTT. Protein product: CASGQGMPNQPQHF.

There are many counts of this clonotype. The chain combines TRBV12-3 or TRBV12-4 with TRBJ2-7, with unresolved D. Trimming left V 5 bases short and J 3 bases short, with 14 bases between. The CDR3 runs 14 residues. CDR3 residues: CASSPPWRLYEQYV. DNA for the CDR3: TGTGCCAGCAGTCCCCCTTGGAGACTCTACGAGCAGTACGTC.